The 6 T cell receptor beta chains below were found in one sample sequenced in a study of T-cell reconstitution after alpha-beta-depleted transplantation in children. TCRbeta library preparation incorporated unique molecular identifiers. TCRdb reprocessed the PCR reads with MiXCR, giving one entry per CDR3 protein. The sample holds fewer than 200,000 distinct CDR3 sequences, about 6.3% seen once. The sequences come from PBMCs from the stem cell graft donor, collected from the stem cell graft. These receptors all come from a human donor who donated a stem cell graft to a child with Wiskott-Aldrich syndrome.

The chain couples TRBV20-1 to TRBJ1-4; D is unclear. The CDR3 runs to 16 residues. In germline, CDR1 is DFQATT, CDR2 SNEGSKA (reference sequence). The V end lost 6 bases, the J end lost 0 bases, and 17 bases lay between the germline ends. The CDR3 DNA sequence: TGCAGTGCCCAGGTCGGGGTCCCTGCAACTAATGAAAAACTGTTTTTT. Translated: CSAQVGVPATNEKLFF.

The table lists this clonotype with many counts. The rearrangement links TRBV20-1 to TRBJ1-6; D gene uncertain. Looked up from germline, CDR1 is DFQATT and CDR2 is SNEGSKA (reference sequence). The CDR3 has 15 residues. V was trimmed by 3 bases and J by 7 bases, leaving 16 bases between them. The CDR3 region is CSASPSTGRNSPLHF. Written as DNA, the CDR3 is TGCAGTGCTAGCCCCTCGACGGGAAGAAATTCACCCCTCCACTTT.

The sample holds many counts of this clonotype. V usage is TRBV12-3 or TRBV12-4 and J usage is TRBJ1-1, with D possibly being TRBD1 (5 bases). The V gene lost 5 bases and the J gene lost 5 bases, with 6 bases spanning the gap. The CDR3 contains 11 residues. The CDR3 loop is CASSGATEAFF. CDR3 DNA sequence: TGTGCCAGCAGTGGGGCGACTGAAGCTTTCTTT.

The sample holds a few counts of this clonotype. The V and J genes are TRBV7-8 and TRBJ2-3; TRBD2 matches 9 bases. The trim removed 3 bases at V and 2 bases at J, leaving 6 bases unmatched. Germline V CDR1 and CDR2: SGHVS, FQNEAQ. The CDR3 loop spans 16 amino acids. CDR3 amino acids: CASSLGLAENTDTQYF. CDR3 nucleotides: TGTGCCAGCAGCTTGGGACTAGCTGAAAACACAGATACGCAGTATTTT. Full variable domain (outside the CDR3, taken from reference TRBV7-8 and TRBJ2-3): GAGVSQSPRYKVAKRGQDVALRCDPISGHVSLFWYQQALGQGPEFLTYFQNEAQLDKSGLPSDRFFAERPEGSVSTLKIQRTQQEDSAVYLCASSLGLAENTDTQYFGPGTRLTVL.

This clonotype was recorded many times. V usage is TRBV7-9 and J usage is TRBJ2-3; 9 positions agree with TRBD2. The CDR3 spans 15 residues. Germline V CDR1 and CDR2: SEHNR, FQNEAQ (reference sequence). V was clipped by 5 bases and J by 4 bases; unmatched bases: 7. The CDR3 sequence: CASSLGLAKADTQYF. Here the CDR3 DNA reads TGTGCCAGCAGCCTCGGACTAGCGAAGGCAGATACGCAGTATTTT. Full variable domain (rest looked up from reference TRBV7-9 and TRBJ2-3): DTGVSQNPRHKITKRGQNVTFRCDPISEHNRLYWYRQTLGQGPEFLTYFQNEAQLEKSRLLSDRFSAERPKGSFSTLEIQRTEQGDSAMYLCASSLGLAKADTQYFGPGTRLTVL.

Only a few counts were recorded for this clonotype. This chain links TRBV3-1 with TRBJ2-5; TRBD1 aligns across 7 bases. J was trimmed by 5 bases and V by 2 bases; bases with no gene match: 8. This CDR3 spans 15 amino acids. Germline CDR1 is LGHDT and CDR2 is YNNKEL (reference sequence). DNA for the CDR3: TGTGCCAGCAGCCAACCACAGGGGTTCGGGGAGACCCAGTACTTC. This sequence encodes CASSQPQGFGETQYF.